The clone carrying this TCR beta chain has only a few counts. The sample belongs to a study of regulatory T cells in long-lasting Graves disease. About the study: Graves' patients diagnosed newly had used antithyroid drugs under 3 months.

The sample's time point: newly diagnosed GD, antithyroid drugs for less than 3 months. From PBMCs, RNA was extracted and then used to make the TCR library. Arm-PCR of CDR3 regions and iRepertoire HTBI primers were the basis on which TCR beta libraries were built. TCRdb recomputed calls from the multiplex PCR reads with MiXCR, one row per CDR3 protein. The data show approximately 360,000 distinct CDR3 sequences, approximately 12% seen once. This same sample was also taken into another study, of T cells in Graves' hyperthyroidism and ophthalmopathy. This second report adds: Exclusion followed for patients with uncontrolled infection, other autoimmune disease, pregnancy or lactation.

The origin of this receptor is a woman younger than 30 with Graves disease. The sample in question was peripheral blood mononuclear cells (PBMCs), obtained at new diagnosis, from a patient treated with antithyroid drugs.

CDR3 sequence reads: CSGGAGATTDTQYF. CDR3 bases: TGCAGCGGCGGCGCGGGGGCGACCACAGATACGCAGTATTTT. The chain combines TRBV29-1 with TRBJ2-3, with a tentative D call TRBD2 (7 bases). CDR1 and CDR2 (germline): SQVTM, ANQGSEA. Trimming cost V 7 bases and J 2 bases, with 16 bases left between them. This CDR3 contains 14 residues.